This T cell receptor (beta chain) is drawn from a study of OX40 agonist ivuxolimab in advanced cancers. Study as a whole: The study treated patients with ivuxolimab, an agonistic anti-OX40 (CD134) antibody. The study gave patients intravenous ivuxolimab at 0.01 to 10 mg/kg every 2 weeks.

The CDR3 spans 15 residues. Trimming stripped 5 bases from V and 1 base from J, with 15 bases between. Germline lookup yields CDR1 MNHNS and CDR2 SASEGT. Profiled with immunoSEQ multiplex PCR; TCRdb holds only in-frame clones, not every one. The table has tens of thousands of clones, around 90% seen once. As to this clone: The antigen remains unidentified.

Study outcomes and limitations: Clonal expansion by week 6 occurred in CD4+ and CD8+ blood T cells (at 0.1 to 3.0 mg/kg). The mean number of expanded clones was higher in CD8+ T cells than in CD4+.

Sequencing was performed on CD4+ or CD8+ T cells sorted from blood, taken in a trial of the OX40 agonist ivuxolimab. This TCR was recovered from an adult with an advanced solid tumor such as melanoma, head and neck, liver or kidney cancer. This chain joins TRBV6-1 and TRBJ2-7, with D possibly being TRBD1 (6 bases). The CDR3: CASSSPQGISYEQYF. The DNA for the CDR3 is TGTGCCAGCAGTTCCCCACAGGGTATTTCCTACGAGCAGTACTTC.